This entry lists 18 T cell receptor beta chains sequenced from one sample in a study of beta chain features in type 1 diabetes. Expressed TCRB transcripts were sequenced because the isolated RNA had all been reverse transcribed beforehand. TCRdb's table, derived via immunoSEQ multiplex PCR, lists solely in-frame clones and lacks some. Here the sample spans hundreds of thousands of clones, around 12% being singletons. The sequenced sample was naive CD4+ T cells from blood. These TCRs come from a young man in good health.

The rearrangement uses TRBV29-1 and TRBJ2-1; the D gene is possibly TRBD2 (6 bases). Per germline, CDR1 SQVTM and CDR2 ANQGSEA. V was pared by 4 bases and J by 0 bases, with 10 bases between. The CDR3 is 14 residues long. This chain's CDR3 is CSVGRDSSYNEQFF. CDR3 sequence (DNA): TGCAGCGTTGGCCGGGACTCCTCCTACAATGAGCAGTTCTTC.

This clone was seen only a few times. The genes are TRBV7-2 and TRBJ1-2; no clear D. Per germline, CDR1 SGHTA and CDR2 FQGNSA. The length of the CDR3 is 15 residues. V was cut by 1 base and J by 5 bases, with 14 bases left in between. CDR3 sequence reads: CASSLEYWEGYGYTF. The CDR3 nucleotides read TGTGCCAGCAGCTTAGAGTATTGGGAGGGTTATGGCTACACCTTC.

The chain has TRBV7-9 and TRBJ1-2; 8 bases line up with TRBD1. CDR1 is SEHNR and CDR2 is FQNEAQ in the germline V gene (reference sequence). V was pared by 3 bases and J by 7 bases, with 13 bases of the junction left unmatched. The CDR3 length is 16 residues. CDR3: CASSFRTGTGTFGYTF. CDR3 bases: TGTGCCAGCAGCTTTAGGACCGGGACAGGCACTTTTGGCTACACCTTC.

The chain carries TRBV5-1 and TRBJ2-7; D gene ambiguous. Looked up from germline, CDR1 is SGHRS and CDR2 is YFSETQ. Trimming cost V 4 bases and J 6 bases, with 14 bases left between them. The CDR3 spans 13 residues. CDR3 protein: CASSPSVGSEQYF. CDR3 coding DNA: TGCGCCAGCAGCCCATCCGTGGGCTCCGAGCAGTACTTC.

This clone has a handful of counts. This chain links TRBV5-4 with TRBJ1-1, with a weak D call TRBD1 (5 bases). CDR1 SGHNT and CDR2 YYREEE come from the germline V gene (reference sequence). V was clipped by 4 bases and J by 5 bases, with 18 bases between them. CDR3 length equals 15 residues. The CDR3 is CASSPSRGALTEAFF. CDR3 DNA sequence: TGTGCCAGCAGCCCCTCTCGCGGGGCGCTTACTGAAGCTTTCTTT.

CDR3 in DNA: TGCGCCAGCAGCTTACAGGGAGGGTTGGCTCAGCCCCAGCATTTT. This gives the protein CASSLQGGLAQPQHF. The rearrangement uses TRBV5-1 and TRBJ1-5; TRBD1 is a possible D gene (6 bases). The CDR3 loop spans 15 amino acids. Germline values: CDR1 SGHRS, CDR2 YFSETQ. V lost 2 bases, J lost 6 bases, and 15 bases lay in between.

V gene TRBV29-1 combines with J gene TRBJ1-1, with D possibly being TRBD1 (5 bases). V lost 4 bases and J 5 bases, leaving 8 bases between the germline ends. Germline V gene sequence: CDR1 SQVTM, CDR2 ANQGSEA. CDR3 size: 11 residues. This CDR3 is CSVGTSTEAFF. The CDR3 nucleotides read TGCAGCGTTGGGACATCAACTGAAGCTTTCTTT.

V gene TRBV20-1 combines with J gene TRBJ2-1; D is unresolved. CDR3 length equals 10 residues. The germline V gene has CDR1 DFQATT and CDR2 SNEGSKA (reference sequence). V lost 4 bases, J lost 12 bases, and 10 bases lay in between. CDR3 sequence: CSATRVWQFF. As DNA, the CDR3 is TGCAGTGCTACGAGAGTTTGGCAGTTCTTC.

This clone was detected a few times. The chain joins TRBV6-6 to TRBJ2-5; TRBD2 agrees at 8 bases. This CDR3 spans 14 amino acids. Germline CDR1 is MNHNY and CDR2 is SVGAGI (reference sequence). The J segment lost 5 bases and the V segment lost 4 bases, leaving 6 bases of the junction unmatched. The CDR3 protein is CASSSASGLETQYF. Written as DNA, the CDR3 is TGTGCCAGCAGTTCGGCTAGCGGGCTGGAGACCCAGTACTTC.

This clone was counted only a few times. The DNA of the CDR3 is TGCGCCAGCAGCCTAATCTGGACAGTCGGGGAAAAACTGTTTTTT. This codes for CASSLIWTVGEKLFF. V usage is TRBV4-1 and J usage is TRBJ1-4; possibly TRBD1 for D (6 bases). Per the germline V gene, CDR1 is MGHRA and CDR2 is YSYEKL. V was clipped by 4 bases and J by 8 bases, with 17 bases between them. The CDR3 totals 15 residues.

This clone has a handful of counts. Other DNA sequences within the sample encode an identical CDR3. The V gene is TRBV7-9, the J gene TRBJ1-6; D gene unclear. This CDR3 is built from 12 residues. The ends were cut back, 6 bases at V and 7 bases at J, with 7 bases in the middle. Germline values: CDR1 SEHNR, CDR2 FQNEAQ (reference sequence). Here the CDR3 DNA reads TGTGCCAGCAGTGTTAGCAATTCACCCCTCCACTTT. It encodes CASSVSNSPLHF.

The genes are TRBV7-2 and TRBJ2-5; no clear D gene. V lost 3 bases to trimming and J lost 7 bases, with 6 bases between them. Looked up from germline, CDR1 is SGHTA and CDR2 is FQGNSA. This CDR3 comprises 11 residues. CDR3 sequence reads: CASSFTGTQYF. The CDR3 DNA reads as TGTGCCAGCAGCTTTACCGGGACCCAGTACTTC.

The V gene is TRBV4-3, the J gene TRBJ2-2, with TRBD1 matching over 9 bases. The germline V gene encodes CDR1 LGHNA and CDR2 YSLEER. The J segment lost 8 bases and the V segment lost 2 bases, leaving 15 bases of the junction unmatched. The CDR3 extends over 18 amino acids. Here the CDR3 reads CASSQPRGTGTERGELFF. Written as DNA, the CDR3 is TGCGCCAGCAGCCAACCCAGGGGGACAGGGACCGAGCGTGGGGAGCTGTTTTTT.

This clone was picked up a small number of times. The V and J genes are TRBV28 and TRBJ1-5, with D perhaps TRBD1 (5 bases). Trimming cost V 4 bases and J 4 bases, with 14 bases left between them. Germline V gene sequence: CDR1 MDHEN, CDR2 SYDVKM. The length of the CDR3 is 15 residues. The DNA of the CDR3 is TGTGCCAGCAGTTGGCTCGACAGAAGTAATCAGCCCCAGCATTTT. Protein: CASSWLDRSNQPQHF.

V is TRBV7-3 and J is TRBJ1-2; D unclear. This CDR3 has 14 residues. The V and J ends lost 2 bases and 5 bases respectively, with 12 bases between them. Germline V CDR1 and CDR2: SGHTA, FQGTGA. CDR3 nucleotides: TGTGCCAGCAGCTTAGCGGGTGGACCATATGGCTACACCTTC. It specifies CASSLAGGPYGYTF.

The chain recombines TRBV5-6 with TRBJ1-2; D remains ambiguous. The germline V gene encodes CDR1 SGHDT and CDR2 YYEEEE. V lost 1 base and J lost 2, with 12 bases in between. The CDR3 is made up of 15 amino acids. In DNA form, the CDR3 reads TGTGCCAGCAGCTTGTTTGTGACTCCGAACTATGGCTACACCTTC. Encoded protein: CASSLFVTPNYGYTF.

In its sample, this clone was seen a few times. V usage is TRBV6-5 and J usage is TRBJ1-2; 8 bases map to TRBD1. There are 15 residues in the CDR3. With V trimmed by 0 bases and J by 5 bases, 5 bases remained unmatched. Germline V gene data show CDR1 as MNHEY and CDR2 as SVGAGI. The CDR3 bases are TGTGCCAGCAGTTACTCGACAGGGGTGGTATATGGCTACACCTTC. Residues: CASSYSTGVVYGYTF.

The chain employs TRBV10-2 and TRBJ2-3, with 8 bases matching TRBD1. The V gene's germline CDR1 is WSHSY and CDR2 SAAADI. The CDR3 runs 15 residues. Trimming took 6 bases from V and 2 from J; bases not matched to a gene: 7. The CDR3 region has the DNA TGCGCCAGCAGGACCGGGACAGGATACACAGATACGCAGTATTTT. Translating gives CASRTGTGYTDTQYF.